The present T cell receptor (beta chain) was sequenced within a study of blood T cell repertoires in COVID-19. About the study: Acute and convalescent COVID-19 specimens originated in the United States, Italy and Spain.

Generated by immunoSEQ multiplex PCR, the TCRdb table keeps only in-frame clones and is missing some. In the table there are roughly 100,000 clones, 85% to 90% of which are singletons. V lost 4 bases to trimming and J lost 3 bases; unmatched junction nucleotides: 9. The CDR3 has 18 amino acids. Germline V gene lookup returns CDR1 MGHRA and CDR2 YSYEKL. The sequencing input was peripheral blood. This sequence originates from a human donor with COVID-19, enrolled during active disease. The donor label of this sample is uncertain. The chain has TRBV4-1 and TRBJ2-7; TRBD2 matches 16 bases. CDR3 bases: TGCGCCAGCAGCCCCTCAGGGACTAGCGGGGGGGACCTCTACGAGCAGTACTTC. This encodes CASSPSGTSGGDLYEQYF.